These 27 T cell receptor beta chains originate from one sample sequenced in a study of blood T cell repertoires in COVID-19. Sequencing was performed with immunoSEQ multiplex PCR; in TCRdb, only in-frame clones are kept and a portion is missing. Of 270,000 or so clones in the sample, roughly 90% were seen once. Sequencing input: peripheral blood. Receptor source: a woman aged 25-40 years with active or convalescent COVID-19.

The rearrangement uses TRBV6-2 or TRBV6-3 and TRBJ2-3, with TRBD2 matching 7 bases. Germline V gene data show CDR1 as MNHEY and CDR2 as SVGEGT. The junction had 4 bases not matched to a gene; V was cut back by 7 bases and J by 3 bases. The CDR3 is 13 residues long. The CDR3 loop reads CASTPGGTDTQYF. For the CDR3, the DNA is TGTGCCAGCACCCCCGGGGGGACAGATACGCAGTATTTT.

The gene calls are TRBV10-2 and TRBJ2-3, with 11 bases fitting TRBD2. There are 19 residues in the CDR3. Trimming removed 4 bases from V and 0 bases from J; junction bases left unmatched: 12. Germline CDR1 reads WSHSY; CDR2 reads SAAADI. The CDR3 DNA reads TGCGCCAGCAGTGGCCTAGCGGGGGGCCCTGTTGAAAGCACAGATACGCAGTATTTT. Its translation is CASSGLAGGPVESTDTQYF.

This chain uses TRBV5-8 with TRBJ2-1; D is possibly TRBD2 (6 bases). Germline values: CDR1 SGHTS, CDR2 YDEGEE. This CDR3 has 11 amino acids. Trimming stripped 4 bases from V and 9 bases from J, with 8 bases between. In DNA, the CDR3 is TGTGCCAGCAGCCTGGGAGGTGAGCAGTTCTTC. The encoded protein is CASSLGGEQFF.

CDR3 residues: CATSRGQGETQYF. The CDR3 region has the DNA TGTGCCACCAGCAGAGGACAGGGGGAGACCCAGTACTTC. This chain connects TRBV15 to TRBJ2-5; the match to TRBD1 covers 8 bases. Trimming at V came to 1 base and at J to 5 bases, leaving 0 bases not matched to a gene. The germline V gene encodes CDR1 LNHNV and CDR2 YYDKDF (reference sequence). The CDR3 extends over 13 amino acids. Filled out from reference TRBV15 and TRBJ2-5, the complete variable domain reads DAMVIQNPRYQVTQFGKPVTLSCSQTLNHNVMYWYQQKSSQAPKLLFHYYDKDFNNEADTPDNFQSRRPNTSFCFLDIRSPGLGDTAMYLCATSRGQGETQYFGPGTRLLVL.

This clone was found a few times. CDR3 sequence reads: CASSQEKGANSAGELFF. CDR3 bases: TGCGCCAGCAGCCAAGAAAAGGGGGCGAATTCCGCCGGGGAGCTGTTTTTT. The rearrangement uses TRBV4-3 and TRBJ2-2; TRBD1 matches 7 bases. J gave up 6 bases and V 0 bases, and 10 bases lay outside the gene matches. In germline, CDR1 is LGHNA, CDR2 YSLEER. The length of the CDR3 is 17 residues.

The rearrangement links TRBV6-5 to TRBJ2-3; TRBD1 aligns across 8 bases. This CDR3 has 16 amino acids. Trimming removed 2 bases from V and 4 bases from J; junction bases left unmatched: 8. Per the germline V gene, CDR1 is MNHEY and CDR2 is SVGAGI. The CDR3 sequence is CASSYRRGLGADTQYF. In nucleotides, the CDR3 is TGTGCCAGCAGTTACCGCAGGGGGCTTGGGGCAGATACGCAGTATTTT.

The CDR3 DNA reads TGTGCCAGCAGTAGTTGGACAGGGTTCAATGAAAAACTGTTTTTT. Translation gives CASSSWTGFNEKLFF. The V and J genes are TRBV27 and TRBJ1-4; 8 bases line up with TRBD1. The CDR3 is 15 residues long. The V gene end was trimmed by 5 bases and the J gene end by 5 bases; junction bases not matched to a gene: 7. Germline V gene data show CDR1 as MNHEY and CDR2 as SMNVEV (reference sequence).

This CDR3 reads CASTQTGAGGYTF. In DNA form, the CDR3 reads TGTGCCAGCACCCAAACAGGGGCTGGTGGCTACACCTTC. The V and J genes are TRBV6-6 and TRBJ1-2; 7 bases align to TRBD1. V shed 7 bases, J shed 7 bases, and the junction held 9 bases outside the gene matches. CDR3 size: 13 residues. Germline V gene sequence: CDR1 MNHNY, CDR2 SVGAGI (reference sequence).

For this clone: The junction and the germline gene differ at one end; a read error may be behind it. The gene calls are TRBV19 and TRBJ1-5; D uncertain. CDR1 LNHDA and CDR2 SQIVND come from the germline V gene (reference sequence). The length of the CDR3 is 13 residues. Here the CDR3 DNA reads TGTGCCAGTAGTCTAGACCGTTTTCAGCCCCAGCATTTT. This sequence encodes CASSLDRFQPQHF.

The rearrangement links TRBV19 to TRBJ1-2; TRBD1 agrees at 7 bases. With V trimmed by 3 bases and J by 8 bases, 3 bases remained unmatched. The V gene's germline CDR1 is LNHDA and CDR2 SQIVND (reference sequence). This CDR3 has 12 amino acids. Here the CDR3 reads CASSMRGLGYTF. Here the CDR3 DNA reads TGTGCCAGTAGTATGAGGGGGCTGGGCTACACCTTC.

For this clone: Germline and junction disagree at one end, which may indicate a read error. The chain carries TRBV7-7 and TRBJ2-3; 7 positions agree with TRBD2. Germline V gene data show CDR1 as SSHAT and CDR2 as FNYEAQ (reference sequence). CDR3 length: 15 amino acids. CDR3 region: CASSLAGSSTDTQYF. CDR3 in DNA: TGTGCTAGCAGCTTAGCGGGCTCTAGCACAGATACGCAGTATTTT.

V gene TRBV2 combines with J gene TRBJ1-1; 8 nucleotides agree with TRBD1. The V gene's germline CDR1 is SNHLY and CDR2 FYNNEI. V lost 6 bases, J lost 10 bases, and 7 bases stayed unmatched. This CDR3 is 12 amino acids long. DNA for the CDR3: TGTGCCAGCAGACGGGACAGGCCCCCAGCTTTCTTT. Protein: CASRRDRPPAFF.

The chain links TRBV3-1 (or the pseudogene TRBV3-2) to TRBJ2-6, with D perhaps matching TRBD1 (5 bases). Trimming stripped 4 bases from V and 2 bases from J, with 9 bases between. Germline V gene sequence: CDR1 LGHDT, CDR2 YNNKEL (reference sequence). This CDR3 is built from 15 residues. For the CDR3, the DNA is TGTGCCAGCAGCCTTAAGGGGACTGGGGCCAACGTCCTGACTTTC. Amino acids: CASSLKGTGANVLTF.

This clone was found a few times. The germline gene is not matched at one end of the junction; a read error may be the cause. This sequence joins TRBV19 and TRBJ1-5, with 8 positions matching TRBD1. Looked up from germline, CDR1 is LNHDA and CDR2 is SQIVND (reference sequence). CDR3 size: 15 residues. CDR3 region: CASSVDRGQGQPQHF. CDR3 coding DNA: TGTGCCAGTAGTGTAGACAGGGGCCAAGGTCAGCCCCAGCATTTT.

This clone was counted once. This sequence joins TRBV6-2 or TRBV6-3 and TRBJ2-5; 12 bases are shared with TRBD2. The CDR3 is made up of 17 amino acids. CDR1 and CDR2 (germline): MNHEY, SVGEGT. V lost 5 bases, J lost 5 bases, and 12 bases stayed unmatched. The CDR3 DNA reads TGTGCCAGCAGTCGCCCTAGCGGGGGGGCTTTCGGGGAGACCCAGTACTTC. The encoded protein is CASSRPSGGAFGETQYF.

The rearrangement links TRBV5-4 to TRBJ1-2, with D unresolved. Trimming removed 0 bases at V and 7 bases at J, with 7 bases between. Germline values: CDR1 SGHNT, CDR2 YYREEE (reference sequence). There are 12 residues in the CDR3. The CDR3, as DNA: TGTGCCAGCAGCTTGGGCGGCCCTGGCTACACCTTC. Translating it yields CASSLGGPGYTF.

The chain uses TRBV5-1 and TRBJ2-5; a weak D match, TRBD2 (6 bases). Germline CDR1 SGHRS, CDR2 YFSETQ. CDR3 length: 14 amino acids. V was shortened by 4 bases and J by 5 bases, with 15 bases between the two germline ends. CDR3 in amino acids: CASSPGRLEETQYF. The CDR3 DNA reads as TGCGCCAGCAGCCCGGGGAGACTAGAGGAGACCCAGTACTTC.

The chain combines TRBV28 with TRBJ2-7; possibly TRBD1 for D (5 bases). The CDR3 is made up of 12 amino acids. Per germline, CDR1 MDHEN and CDR2 SYDVKM. V was shortened by 8 bases and J by 5 bases, with 13 bases between the two germline ends. Here the CDR3 DNA reads TGTGCCAGCGGTTGGCAGGGTGACGAGCAGTACTTC. Its translation is CASGWQGDEQYF.

This chain uses TRBV6-5 with TRBJ1-2; D is unclear. Germline loops: CDR1 MNHEY, CDR2 SVGAGI. The CDR3 length is 13 residues. V lost 6 bases and J 0 bases, leaving 8 bases between the germline ends. The CDR3 bases are TGTGCCAGCAGGAATCCTACTAACTATGGCTACACCTTC. The encoded protein is CASRNPTNYGYTF.

The chain links TRBV7-3 to TRBJ2-3, with 8 bases aligning to TRBD2. Looked up from germline, CDR1 is SGHTA and CDR2 is FQGTGA. V was clipped by 1 base and J by 7 bases; unmatched bases: 10. The CDR3 runs 16 residues. The CDR3 spells CASSLNRRGESYTQYF. As DNA, the CDR3 is TGTGCCAGCAGCTTAAATCGGCGGGGGGAGTCTTATACGCAGTATTTT.

This clone was found a few times. The chain carries TRBV11-2 and TRBJ1-2; perhaps TRBD1 as D (6 bases). CDR3 length equals 16 residues. Trimming removed 5 bases from V and 1 base from J, with 17 bases in between. CDR1 is SGHAT, CDR2 FQNNGV, per germline. CDR3 residues: CASSPGQFLLNYGYTF. The CDR3 nucleotides are TGTGCCAGCAGCCCCGGACAGTTCCTTCTTAACTATGGCTACACCTTC.

The DNA for the CDR3 is TGTGCCAGCAGCCAAGTACAGCAGGGCATCGATACGCAGTATTTT. This codes for CASSQVQQGIDTQYF. V and J are TRBV14 and TRBJ2-3; TRBD1 might be the D (5 bases). Trimming took off 1 base at V and 6 bases at J, with 14 bases between the two ends. The length of the CDR3 is 15 residues. The germline CDR1 and CDR2 sequences are SGHDN and FVKESK.

The chain has TRBV27 and TRBJ2-3, with 8 bases matching TRBD2. CDR1 is MNHEY, CDR2 SMNVEV, per germline (reference sequence). The junction had 6 bases not matched to a gene; V was cut back by 3 bases and J by 4 bases. This CDR3 contains 15 residues. The CDR3 loop is CASSLWRGDADTQYF. CDR3 nucleotide sequence: TGTGCCAGCAGTTTGTGGCGGGGGGACGCAGATACGCAGTATTTT.

The V and J genes are TRBV4-2 and TRBJ1-2; TRBD1 agrees at 7 bases. V was pared by 2 bases and J by 4 bases, with 10 bases of the junction left unmatched. The CDR3 consists of 16 residues. Germline V CDR1 and CDR2: LGHNA, YNFKEQ. This chain's CDR3 is CASSQLDRVGGYGYTF. CDR3 coding DNA: TGTGCCAGCAGCCAACTCGACAGGGTGGGGGGCTATGGCTACACCTTC.

This chain uses TRBV7-8 with TRBJ1-3, with 10 bases fitting TRBD1. The V gene end was trimmed by 5 bases and the J gene end by 2 bases; junction bases not matched to a gene: 3. Germline V lookup: CDR1 SGHVS, CDR2 FQNEAQ. The CDR3 runs 15 residues. The CDR3 nucleotides read TGTGCCAGCAGCCCCGACAGGGGGCCTGGAAACACCATATATTTT. Protein: CASSPDRGPGNTIYF. Full variable domain (missing parts from reference TRBV7-8 and TRBJ1-3): GAGVSQSPRYKVAKRGQDVALRCDPISGHVSLFWYQQALGQGPEFLTYFQNEAQLDKSGLPSDRFFAERPEGSVSTLKIQRTQQEDSAVYLCASSPDRGPGNTIYFGEGSWLTVV.

This sequence joins TRBV10-3 and TRBJ1-2; D might be TRBD1 (6 bases). Looked up from germline, CDR1 is ENHRY and CDR2 is SYGVKD. The CDR3 is 15 residues long. The ends were cut back, 4 bases at V and 8 bases at J, with 20 bases in the middle. Written as DNA, the CDR3 is TGTGCCATCAGTGTAGGGACATATTCTCACGAGGGCTACACCTTC. It encodes CAISVGTYSHEGYTF.

The genes are TRBV7-2 and TRBJ2-1, with TRBD2 as a possible D gene (7 bases). V dropped 5 bases and J dropped 8 bases, with 25 bases sitting between them. CDR3 length equals 17 residues. Germline CDR1 SGHTA, CDR2 FQGNSA. CDR3 loop: CASSPPVMTAGAHEQFF. The DNA of the CDR3 is TGTGCCAGCAGCCCCCCCGTGATGACGGCGGGGGCCCATGAGCAGTTCTTC.